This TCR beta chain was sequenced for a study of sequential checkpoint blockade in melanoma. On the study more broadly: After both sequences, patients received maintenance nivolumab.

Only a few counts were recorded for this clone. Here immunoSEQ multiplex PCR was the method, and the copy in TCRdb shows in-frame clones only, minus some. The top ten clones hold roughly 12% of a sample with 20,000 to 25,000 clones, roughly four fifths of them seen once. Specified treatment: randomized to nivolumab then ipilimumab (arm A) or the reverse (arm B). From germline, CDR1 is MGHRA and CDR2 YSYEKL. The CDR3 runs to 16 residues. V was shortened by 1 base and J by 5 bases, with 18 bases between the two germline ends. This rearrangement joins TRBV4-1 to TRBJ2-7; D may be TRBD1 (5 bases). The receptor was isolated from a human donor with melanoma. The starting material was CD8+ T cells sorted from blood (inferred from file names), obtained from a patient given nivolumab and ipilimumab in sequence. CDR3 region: CASSQVLGGRVHEQYF. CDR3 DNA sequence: TGCGCCAGCAGCCAAGTATTAGGTGGCAGGGTCCACGAGCAGTACTTC.